This is a list of T cell receptor beta chains from one sample in a study of PD-1 blockade in classical Hodgkin lymphoma. Method: immunoSEQ multiplex PCR; TCRdb's copy keeps in-frame clones and lacks some. The data contain about 40,000 clones, about nine tenths of them singletons. This sample comprised peripheral blood mononuclear cells (PBMCs), obtained at baseline. The receptor set was obtained from a human donor with classical Hodgkin lymphoma. Each CDR3 is given without its conserved first and last residue. The D gene is left open where the match is weak. Expanded clones are given a class, and other clones once, few, many or no size at all.

d_gene	v_gene	abundance	j_gene	CDR3aa
TRBD1	TRBV2	-	TRBJ2-7	ASSAPGTGAYEQY
-	TRBV6-5	-	TRBJ1-1	ASSRTSPNTEAF
TRBD1	TRBV5-4	-	TRBJ2-7	ASSVRDRSYEQY
-	TRBV11-3	once	TRBJ1-1	ASAKGTLNTEAF
-	TRBV28	-	TRBJ1-5	ASSSTQGYQPQH
TRBD1	TRBV2	-	TRBJ1-1	ASRTQGGTEAF
-	TRBV5-4	-	TRBJ2-5	ASSWGQGKETQY
-	TRBV7-3	-	TRBJ2-3	ASSLTVSTDTQY
-	TRBV27	-	TRBJ1-1	ASKSSPGPHTEAF
TRBD2	TRBV6-6	-	TRBJ2-7	ASSTSGTGRSEQY
TRBD1	TRBV7-3	-	TRBJ1-6	ASSTTGWDSPLH
-	TRBV6-5	once	TRBJ2-3	ASSAGQADTQY
TRBD2	TRBV15	-	TRBJ2-3	ATSIASGGYTDTQY
-	TRBV7-8	-	-	ASSSTGFYEQY
TRBD2	TRBV11-2	-	TRBJ2-3	ASTHRSGTTRTDTQY
-	TRBV7-2	-	TRBJ2-5	ASSFYPPAGTQY
-	TRBV28	-	TRBJ2-2	ASTPVSTLNTGELF
TRBD2	TRBV7-2	-	TRBJ2-2	ASSFRAGIANTGELF
TRBD2	TRBV6-5	-	TRBJ2-1	ASSYSLAGGENEQF
TRBD2	TRBV5-4	-	TRBJ2-7	ASTAGGLAGITYEQY
TRBD2	TRBV6-4	-	TRBJ2-1	ASSDEAGLAEQF
-	TRBV2	few	TRBJ2-2	ASSDFGHMNTGELF
-	TRBV28	-	TRBJ2-3	ASRDQIAQY
-	TRBV9	-	TRBJ2-3	ASSVRQGSTDTQY
TRBD1	TRBV6-6	-	TRBJ2-3	ASSWETGDLTDTQY
TRBD1	TRBV28	few	TRBJ1-5	ASSPQGARSNQPQH
TRBD1	TRBV19	-	TRBJ2-1	ASSIPGQGSGNEQF
TRBD2	TRBV7-2	-	TRBJ2-7	ASSLAGLAGAQY
-	TRBV5-8	-	TRBJ2-7	ASSFYDPTPRD
-	TRBV7-8	-	TRBJ2-7	ASSLEAGAEYEQY
-	TRBV5-6	few	TRBJ1-1	ASSFWGSTEAF
-	TRBV6-4	-	TRBJ1-1	ASSDSPGLEAF
-	TRBV10-3	-	TRBJ2-7	ATKRREAYEQY
-	TRBV5-4	-	TRBJ2-7	ASSPGGSWYEQY
TRBD2	TRBV4-3	-	TRBJ2-1	ASSQDRLAGDEQF
TRBD2	TRBV10-3	-	TRBJ2-3	AISVKRGGDTQY
-	TRBV19	-	TRBJ1-3	ASSASGNTIY
-	TRBV7-2	-	TRBJ2-3	ASSLSLGLTDTQY
TRBD1	TRBV9	-	TRBJ1-3	ASSVTTGSPGNTIY
-	TRBV29-1	few	TRBJ1-2	SVDRVGHGYT
TRBD1	TRBV5-8	-	TRBJ1-6	ASSLMGQSNSPLH
-	TRBV5-4	-	TRBJ1-2	ASSAGGYYGYT
TRBD1	TRBV27	-	TRBJ1-1	ASRPTGAPEAF
-	TRBV4-3	once	TRBJ2-7	ASSQVALSSYEQY
-	TRBV19	-	TRBJ1-2	ASSMVMGPNYGYT
-	TRBV5-1	-	TRBJ2-3	ASSPNTDTQY
TRBD1	TRBV10-3	-	TRBJ2-2	AISGQGLTNTGELF
-	TRBV11-2	-	TRBJ2-3	ASSRTPTGITDTQY
TRBD2	TRBV27	-	TRBJ2-3	ASRGSGGSTQY
TRBD1	TRBV5-1	-	TRBJ1-6	ASSFSGTGDSPLH
-	TRBV6-5	-	TRBJ2-3	ASSYSASTDTQY
-	TRBV2	-	TRBJ2-7	ANSDPRGNYEQY
-	TRBV6-1	once	TRBJ2-3	ASSGYTDTQY
-	TRBV7-2	-	TRBJ2-3	ASSLVPSTDTQY
TRBD2	TRBV28	-	TRBJ2-1	ASSNPTGASGDNEQF
-	TRBV5-1	-	TRBJ2-5	ASSSVGGDQETQY
-	TRBV27	once	TRBJ1-2	ASSLLGGYYGYT
-	TRBV20-1	-	TRBJ2-7	SARVGDEQY
TRBD2	TRBV5-5	-	TRBJ2-7	ASSGGGQSSYEQY
-	TRBV7-3	-	TRBJ1-1	ASSFGASGEAF